This TCR beta chain appears in the sequencing data of a study of blood T cell repertoires in COVID-19. Study-wide background: COVID-19 samples, acute and convalescent, were from the United States, Italy and Spain. Sample material is recorded as cDNA or gDNA derived from T cells, B-cell-depleted T cells, or PBMCs.

In the original processing: Amplification with reference gene primers provided the estimates of nucleated cell counts. The method was immunoSEQ multiplex PCR; TCRdb's version includes in-frame clones alone and lacks a portion of them. Clonal size and the V and J genes are those of that table, whereas D and trimming came from the DNA. The sample consists of around 100,000 clones, approximately 86% of them appearing once. The source of this sequence is a woman aged 60-75 years with acute or convalescent COVID-19. The sequencing sample was made of peripheral blood.

The CDR3 protein is CASSQGRGLTEAFF. Written as DNA, the CDR3 is TGTGCCAGCAGCCAAGGAAGGGGGCTCACTGAAGCTTTCTTT. The V and J genes are TRBV14 and TRBJ1-1, with 7 positions matching TRBD1. V trimming: 1 base; J trimming: 4 bases; junction bases outside the gene matches: 3. Germline-derived CDR1 and CDR2 are SGHDN and FVKESK. The CDR3 length is 14 residues.